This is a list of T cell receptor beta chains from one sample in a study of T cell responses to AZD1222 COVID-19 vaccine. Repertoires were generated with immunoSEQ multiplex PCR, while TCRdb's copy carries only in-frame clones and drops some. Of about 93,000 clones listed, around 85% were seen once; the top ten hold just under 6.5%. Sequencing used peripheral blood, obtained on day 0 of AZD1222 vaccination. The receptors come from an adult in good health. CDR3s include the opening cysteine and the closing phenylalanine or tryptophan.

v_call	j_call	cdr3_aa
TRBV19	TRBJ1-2	CASSDPGTGFGYGYTF
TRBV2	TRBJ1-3	CASIRQGASGNTIYF
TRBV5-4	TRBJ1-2	CASSERDRGLYGYTF
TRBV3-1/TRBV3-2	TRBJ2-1	CASSQVRQFPHEQFF
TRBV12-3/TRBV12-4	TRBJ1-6	CASTPGRGLPLHF
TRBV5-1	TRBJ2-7	CASSTTGTGSYEQYF
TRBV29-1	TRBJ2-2	CSAGQGRTGELFF
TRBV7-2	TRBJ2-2	CASSSGLTFGGPGELFF
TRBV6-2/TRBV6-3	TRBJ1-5	CASSRTGQPQHF
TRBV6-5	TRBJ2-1	CASSYSRGGNEQFF
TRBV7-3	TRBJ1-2	CASSTYRDRGGYTF
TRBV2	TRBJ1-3	CASSDPARYSGNTIYF
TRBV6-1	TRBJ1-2	CASSEDRTPYGYTF
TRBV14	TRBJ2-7	CASSSRGYEQYF
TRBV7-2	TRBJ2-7	CASSLGPNTYEQYF
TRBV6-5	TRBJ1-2	CASSRSRGHGYTF
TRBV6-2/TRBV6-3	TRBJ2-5	CASSTKTLGGETQYF
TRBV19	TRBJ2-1	CASSISPYNEQFF
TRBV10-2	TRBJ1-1	CASSVKGFTEAFF
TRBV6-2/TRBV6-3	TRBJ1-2	CASSYFREVRYGYTF
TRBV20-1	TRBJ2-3	CSASEGKQSTDTQYF
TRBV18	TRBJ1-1	CASSPSGGNTEAFF
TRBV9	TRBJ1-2	CASSEKGYGYTF
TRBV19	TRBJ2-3	CASMGRVGPEPNTDTQYF
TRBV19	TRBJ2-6	CASSGTGGSGANVLTF
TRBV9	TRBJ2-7	CASSPQRGGYEQYF
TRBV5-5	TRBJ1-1	CASSWLPDRGVQAFF
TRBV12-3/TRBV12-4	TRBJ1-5	CASSLQVQPQHF
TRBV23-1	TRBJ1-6	CAIHRSPLHF
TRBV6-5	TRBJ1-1	CASAWLNTEAFF
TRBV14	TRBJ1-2	CASSQENSLGPANYGYTF
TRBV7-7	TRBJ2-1	CASSLSPPGQGSNNEQFF
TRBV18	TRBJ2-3	CASSGQGVGTDTQYF
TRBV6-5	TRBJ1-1	CASRRGQGPVTEAFF
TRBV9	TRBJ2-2	CASSPKGLAELNTGELFF
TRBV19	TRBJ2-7	CASMFREQYF
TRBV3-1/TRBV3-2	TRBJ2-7	CASSHNRAYEQYF
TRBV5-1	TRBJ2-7	CASSLDSGAYEQYF
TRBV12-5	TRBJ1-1	CASGRQDQAFF
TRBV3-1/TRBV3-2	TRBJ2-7	CASSHGTAGYEQYF
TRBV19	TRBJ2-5	CASSRRTGGSETQYF
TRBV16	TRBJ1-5	CASSQSGGEQPQHF
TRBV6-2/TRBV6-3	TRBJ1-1	CASSYRGRPDTEAFF
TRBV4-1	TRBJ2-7	CASSQEGGSRAHEQYF
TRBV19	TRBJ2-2	CASIISGLTNTGELFF
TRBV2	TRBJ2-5	CASSEWVLAGDRETQYF
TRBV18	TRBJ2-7	CASSPAPDSPYEQYF
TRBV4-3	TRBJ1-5	CASSQDRGGYQPQHF
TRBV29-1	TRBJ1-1	CSVGRGDTVSTEAFF
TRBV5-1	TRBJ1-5	CASSLWAGDNQPQHF
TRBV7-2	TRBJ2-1	CASSLDRVRGEQFF
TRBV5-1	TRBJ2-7	CASSPSAGGYKQYF
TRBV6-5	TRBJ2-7	CASSYSGRASLWEQYF